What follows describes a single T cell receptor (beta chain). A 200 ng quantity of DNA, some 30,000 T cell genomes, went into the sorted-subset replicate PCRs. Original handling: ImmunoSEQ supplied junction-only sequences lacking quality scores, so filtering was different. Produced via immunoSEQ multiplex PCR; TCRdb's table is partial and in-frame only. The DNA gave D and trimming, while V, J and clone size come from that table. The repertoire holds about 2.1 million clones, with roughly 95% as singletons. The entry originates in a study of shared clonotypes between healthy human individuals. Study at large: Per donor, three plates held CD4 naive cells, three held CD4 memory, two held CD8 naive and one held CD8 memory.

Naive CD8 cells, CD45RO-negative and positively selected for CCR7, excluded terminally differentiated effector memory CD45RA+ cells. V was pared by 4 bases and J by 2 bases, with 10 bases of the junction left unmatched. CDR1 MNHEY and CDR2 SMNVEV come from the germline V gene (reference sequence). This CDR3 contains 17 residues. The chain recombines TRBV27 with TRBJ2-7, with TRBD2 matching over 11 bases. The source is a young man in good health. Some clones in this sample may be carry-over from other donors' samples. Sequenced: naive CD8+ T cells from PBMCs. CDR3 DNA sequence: TGTGCCAGCAGTTCCTACGGGACTAGCGGAATCCCCTACGAGCAGTACTTC. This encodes CASSSYGTSGIPYEQYF.